This T cell receptor beta chain was identified during a study of CD8+ T cells in alopecia areata. Notes on the study in general: Tofacitinib significantly decreased scalp clonality and expanded CD8+ clones among top 100. Resident alphabeta T-cell populations of normal skin are likewise subject to sequencing in scalp samples.

Noted treatment: oral pan-JAK inhibitor, 5-10 mg twice daily. A note on this clone: Its antigen is unidentified.

Reverse transcribed after extraction, RNA yielded cDNA as the sequencing template. Data came from immunoSEQ multiplex PCR; TCRdb stores just in-frame clones and leaves some out. The sample holds some 180,000 clones, about 55% seen once. Germline CDR1 is LGHNA and CDR2 is YSLEER. The CDR3 contains 13 residues. Trimming took 4 bases from V and 8 from J, leaving 12 bases between them. The V gene is TRBV4-3, the J gene TRBJ2-4; D remains unclear. Source: CD8+ T cells sorted from blood, taken at week 24, from a patient treated with tofacitinib. This TCR was sampled from a human donor with alopecia areata. In nucleotides, the CDR3 is TGCGCCAGCAGCCCCTCACTTAACGACATTCAGTACTTC. Amino acids: CASSPSLNDIQYF.